This T cell receptor beta chain was sequenced in a study of shared clonotypes between healthy human individuals. Looking at the study overall: Three plates each covered CD4 naive and memory; CD8 naive two, CD8 memory one. Overall study findings and caveats: A few donors held about 5% of naive CD4 clonotypes in common.

Only in-frame clones appear in the TCRdb table, and some are missing; sequencing was by immunoSEQ multiplex PCR. The data contain around 580,000 clones, roughly 98% of them seen just once; the ten biggest clones take up approximately 0.3%. Cells designated naive CD8 were CD45RO-negative and were positively selected for CCR7, with terminally differentiated effector memory CD45RA+ cells excluded. All of the donors resided in Nashville, Tennessee, and each was a Caucasian adult. About this clone itself: Its antigen is as yet unknown.

Material for sequencing was naive CD8+ T cells sorted from blood. The TCR originated in a man aged 25-45 years in good health.

This CDR3 reads CASSSQRGGTGDYEQYF. The DNA for the CDR3 is TGTGCCAGCAGCTCCCAGAGGGGGGGGACAGGGGACTACGAGCAGTACTTC. The chain is built from TRBV7-6 and TRBJ2-7; 10 bases map to TRBD1. Germline V lookup: CDR1 SGHVS, CDR2 FNYEAQ. The length of the CDR3 is 17 residues. The V gene end was trimmed by 4 bases and the J gene end by 3 bases; junction bases not matched to a gene: 12.